The 28 T cell receptor beta chains below were found in one sample sequenced in a study of OX40 agonist ivuxolimab in advanced cancers. Profiled with immunoSEQ multiplex PCR; TCRdb holds only in-frame clones, not every one. The sample records 45,000 to 65,000 clones, 85% to 90% being singletons. The starting material was CD4+ or CD8+ T cells sorted from blood, obtained in a trial of the OX40 agonist ivuxolimab. The receptors originated from an adult with an advanced solid tumor such as melanoma, head and neck, liver or kidney cancer.

V is TRBV11-2 and J is TRBJ2-2; weak D call: TRBD2 (6 bases). Germline V gene data show CDR1 as SGHAT and CDR2 as FQNNGV. Trimming removed 8 bases from V and 4 bases from J, with 14 bases in between. The CDR3 has 14 amino acids. CDR3 region: CASSPTSVTGELFF. The CDR3 DNA reads as TGTGCCAGCTCCCCGACTAGTGTCACCGGGGAGCTGTTTTTT.

The chain recombines TRBV19 with TRBJ1-1, with D perhaps TRBD1 (5 bases). The CDR3 totals 13 residues. V lost 6 bases, J lost 1 base, and 9 bases lay in between. Looked up from germline, CDR1 is LNHDA and CDR2 is SQIVND (reference sequence). The CDR3 region has the DNA TGTGCCAGTAGAAGAGGGGAGAACACTGAAGCTTTCTTT. It encodes CASRRGENTEAFF.

The V call is TRBV11-2, the J call TRBJ2-2, with D hard to call. CDR3 length equals 18 residues. V lost 2 bases and J lost 0, with 16 bases in between. CDR1 SGHAT and CDR2 FQNNGV come from the germline V gene. CDR3 amino acids: CASSLPPFSSSNTGELFF. CDR3 bases: TGTGCCAGCAGCTTACCCCCCTTTTCTTCCTCGAACACCGGGGAGCTGTTTTTT.

Here the CDR3 reads CAWGQETQYF. CDR3 DNA: TGTGCCTGGGGACAAGAGACCCAGTACTTC. The gene calls are TRBV30 and TRBJ2-5; D call uncertain. The CDR3 sequence is 10 residues long. Germline lookup yields CDR1 GTSNPN and CDR2 SVGIG (reference sequence). V gave up 5 bases and J gave up 2 bases, with 3 bases separating them.

This chain uses TRBV10-3 with TRBJ1-1; 7 bases fit TRBD1. Looked up from germline, CDR1 is ENHRY and CDR2 is SYGVKD. The CDR3 contains 12 residues. V shed 3 bases, J shed 7 bases, and the junction held 2 bases outside the gene matches. The CDR3: CAISERGREAFF. Here the CDR3 DNA reads TGTGCCATCAGTGAAAGGGGGCGTGAAGCTTTCTTT.

The chain carries TRBV9 and TRBJ2-1; tentative D call: TRBD1 (6 bases). Trimming took off 4 bases at V and 7 bases at J, with 21 bases between the two ends. The CDR3 is 16 residues long. Germline CDR1 and CDR2: SGDLS and YYNGEE. The chain's CDR3 is CASSPHVWGPRNEQFF. In DNA form, the CDR3 reads TGTGCCAGCAGCCCTCACGTTTGGGGGCCGAGGAATGAGCAGTTCTTC.

The J gene is TRBJ2-7, the V gene TRBV28; a possible D gene is TRBD1 (6 bases). The CDR3 sequence is 15 residues long. CDR1 is MDHEN and CDR2 is SYDVKM in the germline V gene. V dropped 6 bases and J dropped 1 base, with 16 bases sitting between them. The CDR3 spells CASSTGTPPSYEQYF. The CDR3 nucleotides are TGTGCCAGCAGCACCGGGACACCCCCATCCTACGAGCAGTACTTC.

This rearrangement joins TRBV19 to TRBJ1-5; 10 bases match TRBD1. Losses at the gene ends were 5 bases for V and 6 bases for J; bases not matched to a gene: 7. The CDR3 extends over 15 amino acids. Per the germline V gene, CDR1 is LNHDA and CDR2 is SQIVND (reference sequence). The CDR3 nucleotides read TGTGCCAGTAGTTTCCCGGGACAGGGGACTCAGCCCCAGCATTTT. Translating gives CASSFPGQGTQPQHF.

The V and J genes are TRBV18 and TRBJ1-3; D uncertain. Germline V lookup: CDR1 KGHSH, CDR2 LQKENI. The CDR3 is 16 amino acids. V was trimmed by 2 bases and J by 0 bases, leaving 11 bases between them. The DNA of the CDR3 is TGTGCCAGCTCACCAACCGGACGGAACTCTGGAAACACCATATATTTT. It encodes CASSPTGRNSGNTIYF.

The chain joins TRBV4-2 to TRBJ1-4; TRBD1 might be the D (6 bases). The CDR3 covers 17 residues. Germline V gene sequence: CDR1 LGHNA, CDR2 YNFKEQ. V was cut by 1 base and J by 3 bases, with 15 bases left in between. The chain's CDR3 is CASSQAPTGWANEKLFF. The CDR3 bases are TGTGCCAGCAGCCAAGCACCGACAGGCTGGGCTAATGAAAAACTGTTTTTT.

The rearrangement links TRBV7-2 to TRBJ1-1; no firm D call. CDR3 size: 16 residues. V lost 1 base, J lost 0 bases, and 12 bases lay in between. CDR1 is SGHTA and CDR2 is FQGNSA in the germline V gene. In nucleotides, the CDR3 is TGTGCCAGCAGCTTAGAAATTCGGGCGGTGAACACTGAAGCTTTCTTT. It specifies CASSLEIRAVNTEAFF.

This chain links TRBV5-1 with TRBJ2-2; 7 bases map to TRBD2. The junction had 1 base not matched to a gene; V was cut back by 0 bases and J by 5 bases. The CDR3 sequence is 14 residues long. Per the germline V gene, CDR1 is SGHRS and CDR2 is YFSETQ. The CDR3 is CASSLGGGTGELFF. The CDR3 DNA follows: TGCGCCAGCAGCTTGGGCGGGGGAACCGGGGAGCTGTTTTTT. Variable domain in full (rest from reference TRBV5-1 and TRBJ2-2): KAGVTQTPRYLIKTRGQQVTLSCSPISGHRSVSWYQQTPGQGLQFLFEYFSETQRNKGNFPGRFSGRQFSNSRSEMNVSTLELGDSALYLCASSLGGGTGELFFGEGSRLTVL.

This chain connects TRBV28 to TRBJ2-5; weak D call: TRBD1 (6 bases). The tail of the sequence fits TRBJ2-7 better, so the J call may be wrong. Germline lookup yields CDR1 MDHEN and CDR2 SYDVKM. This CDR3 comprises 19 residues. CDR3: CASSHPQGAQGGLRDEQYF. Written as DNA, the CDR3 is TGTGCCAGCAGCCATCCCCAAGGGGCACAGGGCGGGCTTCGGGACGAGCAGTACTTC.

The rearrangement links TRBV7-2 to TRBJ1-5; D remains ambiguous. V was shortened by 1 base and J by 4 bases, with 2 bases between the two germline ends. The CDR3 runs to 12 residues. The germline V gene encodes CDR1 SGHTA and CDR2 FQGNSA. The CDR3 spells CASSLGNQPQHF. In nucleotides, the CDR3 is TGTGCCAGCAGCTTAGGGAATCAGCCCCAGCATTTT. Variable domain in full (rest from reference TRBV7-2 and TRBJ1-5): GAGVSQSPSNKVTEKGKDVELRCDPISGHTALYWYRQSLGQGLEFLIYFQGNSAPDKSGLPSDRFSAERTGGSVSTLTIQRTQQEDSAVYLCASSLGNQPQHFGDGTRLSIL.

This clone was seen more than once but under ten times. The chain has TRBV6-6 and TRBJ2-7, with D possibly being TRBD2 (5 bases). The V gene lost 5 bases and the J gene lost 6 bases, with 11 bases spanning the gap. Germline CDR1 MNHNY, CDR2 SVGAGI (reference sequence). This CDR3 is 12 amino acids long. The CDR3 DNA reads as TGTGCCAGCAGTATCGACTATTTCGAGCAGTACTTC. Its translation is CASSIDYFEQYF.

CDR3 region: CASSPRGNEEPQHF. The CDR3 DNA follows: TGTGCCAGCTCACCCCGGGGAAACGAAGAGCCCCAGCATTTT. The chain employs TRBV18 and TRBJ1-5; D gene ambiguous. Germline assignment: CDR1 KGHSH and CDR2 LQKENI. V lost 3 bases, J lost 8 bases, and 14 bases lay in between. This CDR3 contains 14 residues.

The J gene is TRBJ1-2, the V gene TRBV6-5; D may be TRBD1 (6 bases). CDR3 length: 15 residues. With 6 bases removed from V and 2 bases from J, the gap between germline ends came to 16 bases. Germline loops: CDR1 MNHEY, CDR2 SVGAGI. CDR3 sequence reads: CASRPPGDENYGYTF. The CDR3 DNA sequence: TGTGCCAGCAGGCCCCCAGGGGATGAGAACTATGGCTACACCTTC.

This chain connects TRBV18 to TRBJ2-1; the D is unclear. Germline V gives CDR1 KGHSH, CDR2 LQKENI. V was cut by 1 base and J by 4 bases, with 11 bases left in between. This CDR3 region has 15 residues. The CDR3 loop is CASSPLERPYNEQFF. CDR3 in DNA: TGTGCCAGCTCACCACTGGAAAGGCCGTACAATGAGCAGTTCTTC. Combining the CDR3 with reference TRBV18 and TRBJ2-1 gives the whole variable domain NAGVMQNPRHLVRRRGQEARLRCSPMKGHSHVYWYRQLPEEGLKFMVYLQKENIIDESGMPKERFSAEFPKEGPSILRIQQVVRGDSAAYFCASSPLERPYNEQFFGPGTRLTVL.

With respect to this clone: The junction departs from the called germline gene at one end, perhaps through a read error. This sample also contains other DNA sequences that code for the same CDR3. The V and J genes are TRBV5-1 and TRBJ2-7, with TRBD1 matching over 8 bases. Germline CDR1 is SGHRS and CDR2 is YFSETQ. The CDR3 covers 15 residues. The CDR3 here is CASSGRQGSIDEQYF. Written as DNA, the CDR3 is TGTGCCAGCAGCGGCCGACAGGGGAGTATCGACGAGCAGTACTTC.

CDR3 protein: CASSSQTSGPTNEQFF. CDR3 nucleotides: TGCGCCAGCAGCTCACAGACTAGCGGACCAACCAATGAGCAGTTCTTC. The chain uses TRBV5-1 and TRBJ2-1; TRBD2 matches 9 bases. V dropped 3 bases and J dropped 6; count of bases not matched to a gene: 10. Germline loops: CDR1 SGHRS, CDR2 YFSETQ. This CDR3 is 16 amino acids long.

V is TRBV11-2 and J is TRBJ2-2; D gene uncertain. CDR1 SGHAT and CDR2 FQNNGV come from the germline V gene. Trimming shortened V by 5 bases and J by 2 bases, and 12 bases separated the two germline ends. CDR3 length equals 15 residues. CDR3 region: CASSLQPFNTGELFF. CDR3 nucleotide sequence: TGTGCCAGCAGCCTCCAACCCTTTAACACCGGGGAGCTGTTTTTT.

V usage is TRBV7-9 and J usage is TRBJ1-4; TRBD1 matches at 9 bases. V dropped 3 bases and J dropped 5; count of bases not matched to a gene: 7. The CDR3 is made up of 16 amino acids. Germline V CDR1 and CDR2: SEHNR, FQNEAQ (reference sequence). For the CDR3, the DNA is TGTGCCAGCAGCTTGGTAGGGGACAGGGAAAATGAAAAACTGTTTTTT. It specifies CASSLVGDRENEKLFF.

The chain recombines TRBV15 with TRBJ1-4; D not certain. This CDR3 has 15 amino acids. Trimming shortened V by 0 bases and J by 3 bases, and 8 bases separated the two germline ends. CDR1 LNHNV and CDR2 YYDKDF come from the germline V gene (reference sequence). This CDR3 reads CATSREGRANEKLFF. DNA of the CDR3: TGTGCCACCAGCAGAGAGGGCCGGGCTAATGAAAAACTGTTTTTT.

The V gene is TRBV5-4, the J gene TRBJ1-2; 9 bases are a match to TRBD1. V lost 2 bases and J lost 3; bases outside the gene matches: 14. CDR3 length: 18 residues. Germline V gives CDR1 SGHNT, CDR2 YYREEE (reference sequence). CDR3 protein: CASSLRGRGDREDYGYTF. The CDR3 region has the DNA TGTGCCAGCAGCTTAAGGGGACGGGGGGACAGGGAAGACTATGGCTACACCTTC.

This chain uses TRBV28 with TRBJ2-3; weak D call: TRBD1 (6 bases). CDR1 is MDHEN and CDR2 is SYDVKM in the germline V gene. Trimming took off 2 bases at V and 6 bases at J, with 9 bases between the two ends. The CDR3 spans 13 residues. The chain's CDR3 is CASSLPGVDTQYF. CDR3 DNA: TGTGCCAGCAGTTTACCAGGGGTGGATACGCAGTATTTT.

The genes are TRBV6-5 and TRBJ2-1, with D possibly TRBD2 on 5 matching bases. V lost 7 bases to trimming and J lost 7 bases, with 11 bases between them. Germline values: CDR1 MNHEY, CDR2 SVGAGI. This CDR3 has 12 residues. CDR3 bases: TGTGCCAGCACTGGTCGGGGTAATGAGCAGTTCTTC. Its translation is CASTGRGNEQFF.

The chain is built from TRBV10-3 and TRBJ2-1; 9 bases are a match to TRBD1. Germline lookup yields CDR1 ENHRY and CDR2 SYGVKD. CDR3 length: 13 amino acids. J gave up 8 bases and V 10 bases, and 9 bases lay outside the gene matches. CDR3 nucleotide sequence: TGTGCCACGAAACAGGGGGCCCAGGATGAGCAGTTCTTC. Translated: CATKQGAQDEQFF.

This chain links TRBV11-2 with TRBJ2-2, with D perhaps TRBD1 or TRBD2 (6 bases each). V lost 8 bases and J lost 5, with 15 bases in between. CDR3 length equals 14 residues. The germline V gene encodes CDR1 SGHAT and CDR2 FQNNGV. CDR3 in DNA: TGTGCCAGCCGGGGGCTAGTCGGGACCGGGGAGCTGTTTTTT. It encodes CASRGLVGTGELFF.